Below, 27 T cell receptor beta chains from the same sample are listed, as sequenced in a study of technical replicates of blood from a few donors. The protocol was immunoSEQ multiplex PCR, while the TCRdb copy is restricted to in-frame clones and leaves out a portion. The top ten hold approximately 5% of the sample, which has roughly 60,000 clones, 86% seen once. What was sequenced was PBMCs. The receptors come from a human donor in good health. Some clones in this sample may be carry-over from other donors' samples.

The genes are TRBV2 and TRBJ2-2; 12 bases are a match to TRBD2. V lost 1 base to trimming and J lost 12 bases; unmatched junction nucleotides: 3. Per the germline V gene, CDR1 is SNHLY and CDR2 is FYNNEI. The CDR3 is 14 amino acids. The CDR3 nucleotides are TGTGCCAGCAGTGAAGGCCTAGCGGGGGGGAAGCTGTTTTTT. Translation gives CASSEGLAGGKLFF.

V is TRBV6-5 and J is TRBJ2-5; D not certain. The DNA end is a closer match to TRBJ2-7, so the J assignment may be wrong. Germline V gives CDR1 MNHEY, CDR2 SVGAGI. CDR3 length equals 14 residues. The CDR3: CASRRAAVSYEQYF. The CDR3 DNA reads as TGTGCCAGCAGGAGAGCCGCGGTGAGCTACGAGCAGTACTTC.

The chain recombines TRBV6-1 with TRBJ2-7, with 7 bases that match TRBD2. This CDR3 has 14 residues. Germline CDR1 MNHNS, CDR2 SASEGT. After removal of 6 bases from V and 3 bases from J, the junction contained 8 bases not matched to a gene. CDR3 loop: CASRPLGLGYEQYF. The CDR3 nucleotides read TGTGCCAGCAGACCACTAGGACTAGGCTACGAGCAGTACTTC.

The chain is built from TRBV7-8 and TRBJ2-1, with D perhaps matching TRBD1 (6 bases). Between the trimmed V and J ends, which lost 5 bases and 9 bases, there was a span of 11 bases. This CDR3 is 12 amino acids long. Germline CDR1 reads SGHVS; CDR2 reads FQNEAQ. CDR3 bases: TGTGCCAGCAGCCCGGACAGTCCTGAGCAGTTCTTC. It codes for CASSPDSPEQFF.

The V and J genes are TRBV4-1 and TRBJ2-5; 7 positions agree with TRBD1. Germline CDR1 is MGHRA and CDR2 is YSYEKL. Trimming at V came to 4 bases and at J to 5 bases, leaving 7 bases not matched to a gene. This CDR3 is built from 14 residues. This chain's CDR3 is CASSRPGQDETQYF. As DNA, the CDR3 is TGCGCCAGCAGCCGACCCGGACAGGATGAGACCCAGTACTTC.

The chain couples TRBV9 to TRBJ2-7; D gene uncertain. The V end lost 2 bases, the J end lost 6 bases, and 12 bases lay between the germline ends. The V gene's germline CDR1 is SGDLS and CDR2 YYNGEE. The CDR3 contains 13 residues. CDR3 sequence (DNA): TGTGCCAGCAGCGTCGAACCGACGGGCGAGCAGTACTTC. Residues: CASSVEPTGEQYF.

The V and J genes are TRBV7-9 and TRBJ1-2; the D gene is possibly TRBD1 (6 bases). Per germline, CDR1 SEHNR and CDR2 FQNEAQ (reference sequence). The CDR3 extends over 16 amino acids. V dropped 4 bases and J dropped 4 bases, with 19 bases sitting between them. DNA for the CDR3: TGTGCCAGCAGCTCGAGAAATGGACAGTCGAGCTATGGCTACACCTTC. Translation gives CASSSRNGQSSYGYTF.

The chain recombines TRBV5-1 with TRBJ2-7; 8 bases fit TRBD2. J gave up 0 bases and V 0 bases, and 2 bases lay outside the gene matches. Germline V gives CDR1 SGHRS, CDR2 YFSETQ. This CDR3 has 15 amino acids. The CDR3 DNA reads as TGCGCCAGCAGCTTGGGCGGGACTAGCTCCTACGAGCAGTACTTC. It yields the protein CASSLGGTSSYEQYF.

The chain joins TRBV4-1 to TRBJ1-4; possibly TRBD1 for D (5 bases). Per germline, CDR1 MGHRA and CDR2 YSYEKL. This CDR3 has 16 amino acids. Between the trimmed V and J ends, which lost 3 bases and 4 bases, there was a span of 15 bases. CDR3 region: CASSQFHRRGNEKLFF. The CDR3 nucleotides read TGCGCCAGCAGCCAGTTTCACAGGCGGGGTAATGAAAAACTGTTTTTT.

The table lists this clone with a count of one. This chain connects TRBV6-5 to TRBJ2-1, with 8 bases matching TRBD2. V lost 6 bases and J lost 6; bases outside the gene matches: 7. The CDR3 extends over 14 amino acids. Germline loops: CDR1 MNHEY, CDR2 SVGAGI. CDR3: CASSTAGGGNEQFF. As DNA, the CDR3 is TGTGCCAGCAGCACGGCGGGGGGAGGCAATGAGCAGTTCTTC.

V gene TRBV7-9 combines with J gene TRBJ2-7, with 10 positions matching TRBD2. The germline CDR1 and CDR2 sequences are SEHNR and FQNEAQ (reference sequence). The CDR3 spans 12 residues. Trimming at V came to 5 bases and at J to 9 bases, leaving 4 bases not matched to a gene. CDR3 bases: TGTGCCAGCAGCGCTAGCGGGGGCGGGCAGTACTTC. Its protein product is CASSASGGGQYF. The variable domain in full, completed from reference TRBV7-9 and TRBJ2-7, reads DTGVSQNPRHKITKRGQNVTFRCDPISEHNRLYWYRQTLGQGPEFLTYFQNEAQLEKSRLLSDRFSAERPKGSFSTLEIQRTEQGDSAMYLCASSASGGGQYFGPGTRLTVT.

CDR3 sequence (DNA): TGTGCCAGCAGTGAATGGGGCCAAGAAATTATCTCTGGAAACACCATATATTTT. Protein sequence: CASSEWGQEIISGNTIYF. The chain is built from TRBV6-1 and TRBJ1-3; a possible D gene is TRBD1 (5 bases). V was clipped by 2 bases and J by 0 bases, with 17 bases between them. From germline, CDR1 is MNHNS and CDR2 SASEGT. The CDR3 sequence is 18 residues long.

V is TRBV5-1 and J is TRBJ2-2, with 9 bases identical to TRBD1. Germline-derived CDR1 and CDR2 are SGHRS and YFSETQ. V was pared by 4 bases and J by 6 bases, with 7 bases of the junction left unmatched. This CDR3 is built from 15 residues. In nucleotides, the CDR3 is TGCGCCAGCAGCCCCCAAGGACAGGGGTCCGGGGAGCTGTTTTTT. Translated, it gives CASSPQGQGSGELFF.

This clone occurred once. The chain has TRBV5-6 and TRBJ2-7; 8 bases map to TRBD1. The CDR3 spans 15 residues. Germline V gives CDR1 SGHDT, CDR2 YYEEEE. With V trimmed by 2 bases and J by 0 bases, 4 bases remained unmatched. As DNA, the CDR3 is TGTGCCAGCAGCTTACCAGGGGGCCTCTCCTACGAGCAGTACTTC. Translated: CASSLPGGLSYEQYF.

The rearrangement uses TRBV4-2 and TRBJ2-5; D possibly corresponds to TRBD2 (5 bases). Deletions cut 1 base from V and 5 bases from J, with 8 bases between. The CDR3 is 13 residues long. Germline V CDR1 and CDR2: LGHNA, YNFKEQ. CDR3 DNA sequence: TGTGCCAGCAGCCAAGCCAGAGGGGAGACCCAGTACTTC. Encoded protein: CASSQARGETQYF.

V and J are TRBV4-3 and TRBJ2-1, with D possibly matching TRBD2 (6 bases). CDR1 and CDR2 from the germline V gene are LGHNA and YSLEER. Between the trimmed V and J ends, which lost 2 bases and 8 bases, there was a span of 13 bases. This CDR3 has 14 residues. The CDR3 loop is CASSQNLGGHEQFF. The CDR3 coding sequence is TGCGCCAGCAGCCAAAATTTGGGGGGTCATGAGCAGTTCTTC.

The V call is TRBV19, the J call TRBJ1-6, with D possibly matching TRBD1 (6 bases). The CDR3 contains 17 residues. V gave up 5 bases and J gave up 0 bases, with 14 bases separating them. The germline V gene encodes CDR1 LNHDA and CDR2 SQIVND (reference sequence). In DNA, the CDR3 is TGTGCCAGTAGTCGGGGACATAGGAGCTCCTATAATTCACCCCTCCACTTT. Translation: CASSRGHRSSYNSPLHF.

This rearrangement joins TRBV4-2 to TRBJ2-2; D unresolved. Germline lookup yields CDR1 LGHNA and CDR2 YNFKEQ. This CDR3 spans 16 amino acids. Trimming removed 2 bases from V and 3 bases from J, with 13 bases in between. The CDR3 reads CASSQSRIRYTGELFF. The CDR3 DNA follows: TGTGCCAGCAGCCAAAGCCGAATCAGGTACACCGGGGAGCTGTTTTTT.

The V gene is TRBV19, the J gene TRBJ2-5, with TRBD2 matching 7 bases. This CDR3 is built from 15 residues. The V and J ends lost 6 bases and 1 base, in that order; junction bases with no gene match: 8. Germline V gene sequence: CDR1 LNHDA, CDR2 SQIVND (reference sequence). CDR3 protein: CASRRSSGRQETQYF. In DNA, the CDR3 is TGTGCCAGTAGGAGAAGTAGCGGGCGCCAAGAGACCCAGTACTTC.

The rearrangement links TRBV4-2 to TRBJ2-2, with 7 bases identical to TRBD2. Germline loops: CDR1 LGHNA, CDR2 YNFKEQ. The CDR3 has 17 amino acids. Unmatched junction bases numbered 14, after V lost 4 bases and J lost 6 bases. The CDR3: CASSLTKTSSNPGELFF. As DNA, the CDR3 is TGTGCCAGCAGCCTAACGAAGACTAGCTCCAACCCCGGGGAGCTGTTTTTT.

This rearrangement joins TRBV27 to TRBJ2-7; TRBD1 matches at 7 bases. CDR1 MNHEY and CDR2 SMNVEV come from the germline V gene (reference sequence). This CDR3 has 14 amino acids. J lost 3 bases, V lost 5 bases, and 7 bases had no gene match. Written as DNA, the CDR3 is TGTGCCAGCAGTATTTCGGGACAGATCTACGAGCAGTACTTC. Translation gives CASSISGQIYEQYF.

The rearrangement joins TRBV10-3 to TRBJ2-3, with 13 bases lining up with TRBD2. The CDR3 has 17 amino acids. With V trimmed by 6 bases and J by 2 bases, 8 bases remained unmatched. Germline CDR1 and CDR2: ENHRY and SYGVKD. CDR3 in amino acids: CAISQGTSGATTDTQYF. The CDR3 bases are TGTGCCATCAGCCAAGGGACTAGCGGGGCGACCACAGATACGCAGTATTTT.

The CDR3 is CASSIRLAVGEQYF. CDR3 nucleotide sequence: TGTGCCAGTAGTATCCGGCTAGCGGTAGGAGAGCAGTACTTC. The V and J genes are TRBV19 and TRBJ2-7; 7 positions agree with TRBD2. The CDR3 loop spans 14 amino acids. The germline CDR1 and CDR2 sequences are LNHDA and SQIVND (reference sequence). V was clipped by 3 bases and J by 7 bases; unmatched bases: 9. The variable domain in full, with the rest retrieved from reference TRBV19 and TRBJ2-7, is DGGITQSPKYLFRKEGQNVTLSCEQNLNHDAMYWYRQDPGQGLRLIYYSQIVNDFQKGDIAEGYSVSREKKESFPLTVTSAQKNPTAFYLCASSIRLAVGEQYFGPGTRLTVT.

This clone has a single count. The J gene is TRBJ1-2, the V gene TRBV14; D ambiguous. This CDR3 has 14 amino acids. Germline V gene sequence: CDR1 SGHDN, CDR2 FVKESK. V lost 1 base and J 8 bases, leaving 14 bases between the germline ends. The CDR3 sequence: CASSQVGWGEGYTF. The CDR3 bases are TGTGCCAGCAGCCAAGTCGGGTGGGGAGAAGGCTACACCTTC.

The chain combines TRBV2 with TRBJ1-1; D call uncertain. Between the trimmed V and J ends, which lost 2 bases and 0 bases, there was a span of 7 bases. The CDR3 runs 14 residues. CDR1 and CDR2 (germline): SNHLY, FYNNEI. The CDR3 sequence: CASSETTVNTEAFF. The CDR3 region has the DNA TGTGCCAGCAGTGAAACCACGGTGAACACTGAAGCTTTCTTT. Looking up the rest from reference TRBV2 and TRBJ1-1 gives the full variable domain: EPEVTQTPSHQVTQMGQEVILRCVPISNHLYFYWYRQILGQKVEFLVSFYNNEISEKSEIFDDQFSVERPDGSNFTLKIRSTKLEDSAMYFCASSETTVNTEAFFGQGTRLTVV.

A few counts support this clone. The chain recombines TRBV4-3 with TRBJ1-3, with 7 bases aligning to TRBD1. This CDR3 spans 17 amino acids. Losses at the gene ends were 2 bases for V and 2 bases for J; bases not matched to a gene: 9. CDR1 LGHNA and CDR2 YSLEER come from the germline V gene. As DNA, the CDR3 is TGCGCCAGCAGCCAAATAGCCGGCACAGGGGCTGGAAACACCATATATTTT. Translating gives CASSQIAGTGAGNTIYF.

The CDR3 DNA reads TGTGCCAGCAGCCAAGGCGGGGTAGCCAAAAACATTCAGTACTTC. This translates into CASSQGGVAKNIQYF. The chain combines TRBV5-6 with TRBJ2-4; a weak D match, TRBD2 (6 bases). CDR1 is SGHDT, CDR2 YYEEEE, per germline. V gave up 4 bases and J gave up 0 bases, with 11 bases separating them. The CDR3 runs to 15 residues.